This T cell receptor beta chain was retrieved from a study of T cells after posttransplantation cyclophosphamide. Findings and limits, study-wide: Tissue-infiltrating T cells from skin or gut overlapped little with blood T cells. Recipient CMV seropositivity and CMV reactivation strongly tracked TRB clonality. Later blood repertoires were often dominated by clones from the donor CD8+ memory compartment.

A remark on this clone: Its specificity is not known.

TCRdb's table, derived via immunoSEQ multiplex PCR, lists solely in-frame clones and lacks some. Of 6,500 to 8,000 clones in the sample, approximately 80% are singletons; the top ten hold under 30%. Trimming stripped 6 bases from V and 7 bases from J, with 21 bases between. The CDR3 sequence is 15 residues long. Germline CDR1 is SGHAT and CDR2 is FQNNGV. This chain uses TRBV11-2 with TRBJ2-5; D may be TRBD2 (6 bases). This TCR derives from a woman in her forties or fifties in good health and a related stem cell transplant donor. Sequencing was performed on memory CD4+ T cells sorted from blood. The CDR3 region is CASSSLLAARGTQYF. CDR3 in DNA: TGTGCCAGCAGTTCCCTGTTAGCGGCTCGGGGGACCCAGTACTTC.